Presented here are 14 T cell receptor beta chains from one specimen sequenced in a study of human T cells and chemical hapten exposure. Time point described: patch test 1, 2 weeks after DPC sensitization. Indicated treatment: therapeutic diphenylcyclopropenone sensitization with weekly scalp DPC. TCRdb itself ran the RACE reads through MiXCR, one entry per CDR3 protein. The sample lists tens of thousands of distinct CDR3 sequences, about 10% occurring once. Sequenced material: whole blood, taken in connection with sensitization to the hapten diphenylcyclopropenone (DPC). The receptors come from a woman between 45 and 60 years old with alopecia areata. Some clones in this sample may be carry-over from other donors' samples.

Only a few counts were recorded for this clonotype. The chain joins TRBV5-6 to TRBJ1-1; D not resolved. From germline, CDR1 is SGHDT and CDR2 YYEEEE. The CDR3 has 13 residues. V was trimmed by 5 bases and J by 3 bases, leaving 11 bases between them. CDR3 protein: CASSFRADTEAFF. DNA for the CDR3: TGTGCCAGCAGTTTTAGGGCAGACACTGAAGCTTTCTTT.

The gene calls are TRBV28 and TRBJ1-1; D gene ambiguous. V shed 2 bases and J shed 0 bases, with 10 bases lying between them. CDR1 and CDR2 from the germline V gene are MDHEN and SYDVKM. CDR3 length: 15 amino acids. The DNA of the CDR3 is TGTGCCAGCAGTTTACGTCGGAGGGTGAACACTGAAGCTTTCTTT. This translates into CASSLRRRVNTEAFF.

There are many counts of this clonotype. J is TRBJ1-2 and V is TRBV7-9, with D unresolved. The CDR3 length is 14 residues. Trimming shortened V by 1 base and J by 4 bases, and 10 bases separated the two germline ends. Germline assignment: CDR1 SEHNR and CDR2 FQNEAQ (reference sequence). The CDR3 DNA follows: TGTGCCAGCAGCTTAGGGCCAGGCGTCTATGGCTACACCTTC. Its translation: CASSLGPGVYGYTF.

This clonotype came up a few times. In DNA, the CDR3 is TGTGCCAGCAGCTCGAACCGGTGGACGGCTAATACGCAGTATTTT. Its protein product is CASSSNRWTANTQYF. The chain combines TRBV7-9 with TRBJ2-3, with D unresolved. Germline V lookup: CDR1 SEHNR, CDR2 FQNEAQ (reference sequence). With 4 bases removed from V and 7 bases from J, the gap between germline ends came to 18 bases. The CDR3 has 15 amino acids.

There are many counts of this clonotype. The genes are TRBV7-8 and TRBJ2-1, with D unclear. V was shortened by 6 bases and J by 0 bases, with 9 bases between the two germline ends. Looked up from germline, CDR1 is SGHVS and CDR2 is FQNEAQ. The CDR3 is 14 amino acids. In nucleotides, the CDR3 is TGTGCCAGCAGAGCATTGAGCTCCTACAATGAGCAGTTCTTC. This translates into CASRALSSYNEQFF.

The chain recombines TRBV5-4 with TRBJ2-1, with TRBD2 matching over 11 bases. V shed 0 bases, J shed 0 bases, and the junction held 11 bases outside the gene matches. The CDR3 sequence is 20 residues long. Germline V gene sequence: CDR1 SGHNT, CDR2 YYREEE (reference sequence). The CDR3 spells CASSLGLAGGTSHSYNEQFF. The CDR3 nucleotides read TGTGCCAGCAGCTTGGGTCTAGCGGGAGGTACCTCACACTCCTACAATGAGCAGTTCTTC.

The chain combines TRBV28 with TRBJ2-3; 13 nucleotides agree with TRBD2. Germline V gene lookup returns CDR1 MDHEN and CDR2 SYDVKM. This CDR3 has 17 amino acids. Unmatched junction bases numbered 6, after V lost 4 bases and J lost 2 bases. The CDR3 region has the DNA TGTGCCAGCAGTTCGGGACTAGCGGGACGGACCACAGATACGCAGTATTTT. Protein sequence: CASSSGLAGRTTDTQYF.

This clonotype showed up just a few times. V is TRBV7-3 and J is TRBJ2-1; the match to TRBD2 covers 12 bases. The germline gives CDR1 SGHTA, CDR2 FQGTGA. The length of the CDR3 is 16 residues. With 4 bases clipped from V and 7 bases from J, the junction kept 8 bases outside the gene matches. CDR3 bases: TGTGCCAGCAGCTCACAAGCTAGCGGGGGGGCTAATGAGCAGTTCTTC. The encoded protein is CASSSQASGGANEQFF. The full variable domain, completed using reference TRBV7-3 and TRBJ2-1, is GAGVSQTPSNKVTEKGKYVELRCDPISGHTALYWYRQSLGQGPEFLIYFQGTGAADDSGLPNDRFFAVRPEGSVSTLKIQRTERGDSAVYLCASSSQASGGANEQFFGPGTRLTVL.

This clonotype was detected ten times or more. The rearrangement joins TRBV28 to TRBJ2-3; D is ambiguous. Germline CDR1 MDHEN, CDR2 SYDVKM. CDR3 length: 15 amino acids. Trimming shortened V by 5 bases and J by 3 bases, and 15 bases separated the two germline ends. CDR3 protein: CASSPPSGLTDTQYF. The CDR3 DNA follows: TGTGCCAGCAGTCCGCCCTCCGGGTTAACAGATACGCAGTATTTT.

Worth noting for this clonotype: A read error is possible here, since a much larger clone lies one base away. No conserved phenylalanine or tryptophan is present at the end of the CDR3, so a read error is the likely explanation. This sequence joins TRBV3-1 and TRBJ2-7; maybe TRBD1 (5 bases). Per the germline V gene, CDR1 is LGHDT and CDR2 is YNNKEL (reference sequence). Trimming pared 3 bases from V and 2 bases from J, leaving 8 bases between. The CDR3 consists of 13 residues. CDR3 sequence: CASSQKGAYEQYS. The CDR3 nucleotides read TGTGCCAGCAGCCAGAAAGGGGCCTACGAGCAGTACTCC.

Here the CDR3 reads CATRGSENTEAFF. The CDR3 DNA follows: TGTGCCACCCGTGGGTCCGAGAACACTGAAGCTTTCTTT. V and J are TRBV24-1 and TRBJ1-1; D is undetermined. V lost 9 bases to trimming and J lost 1 base, with 11 bases between them. CDR3 size: 13 residues. Germline CDR1 reads KGHDR; CDR2 reads SFDVKD.

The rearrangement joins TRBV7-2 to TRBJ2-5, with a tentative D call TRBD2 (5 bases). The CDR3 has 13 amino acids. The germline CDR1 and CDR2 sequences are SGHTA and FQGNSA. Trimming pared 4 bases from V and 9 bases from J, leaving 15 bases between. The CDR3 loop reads CASSSDSLRAQYF. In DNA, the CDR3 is TGTGCCAGCAGCTCGGACTCCCTCCGGGCCCAGTACTTC.

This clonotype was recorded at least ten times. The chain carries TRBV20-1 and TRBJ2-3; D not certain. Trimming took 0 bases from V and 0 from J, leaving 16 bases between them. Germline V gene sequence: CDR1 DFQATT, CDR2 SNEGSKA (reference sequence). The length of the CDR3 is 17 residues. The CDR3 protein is CSARDSTWQASTDTQYF. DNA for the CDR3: TGCAGTGCTAGAGACTCGACGTGGCAGGCTAGCACAGATACGCAGTATTTT.

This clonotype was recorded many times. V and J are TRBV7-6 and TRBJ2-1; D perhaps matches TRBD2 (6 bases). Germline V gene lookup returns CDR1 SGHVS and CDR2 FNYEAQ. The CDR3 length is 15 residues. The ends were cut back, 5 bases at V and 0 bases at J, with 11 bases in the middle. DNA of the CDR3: TGTGCCAGCAGCCGAATGGGGGGCTCCTACAATGAGCAGTTCTTC. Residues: CASSRMGGSYNEQFF.